The 2 T cell receptor beta chains below were found in one sample sequenced in a study of shared clonotypes between healthy human individuals. The naive CD8 population came from CD45RO-negative cells selected for CCR7, without terminally differentiated effector memory CD45RA+ cells. Sequencing used immunoSEQ multiplex PCR; TCRdb keeps in-frame clones, though not all of them. The sample contains around 2.1 million clones, approximately 94% of which appear only once. Specimen: naive CD8+ T cells from PBMCs. These receptors originate from a man in his late teens or twenties in good health. Some clones in this sample may be carry-over from other donors' samples.

The count of this clone is one. The rearrangement links TRBV5-4 to TRBJ2-1, with D perhaps matching TRBD2 (7 bases). The CDR3 totals 15 residues. Germline V gives CDR1 SGHNT, CDR2 YYREEE (reference sequence). V lost 2 bases and J lost 10, with 19 bases in between. The CDR3 nucleotides are TGTGCCAGCAGCTTTAGCGGAGGGGGGGGAATGGAGCAGTTCTTC. Protein: CASSFSGGGGMEQFF.

V usage is TRBV7-6 and J usage is TRBJ1-5, with 7 nucleotides matching TRBD1. Germline V lookup: CDR1 SGHVS, CDR2 FNYEAQ. After removal of 1 base from V and 0 bases from J, the junction contained 15 bases not matched to a gene. The length of the CDR3 is 20 residues. For the CDR3, the DNA is TGTGCCAGCAGCTTAGACTCTCCCGGGACAGAATTTTATAGCAATCAGCCCCAGCATTTT. It specifies CASSLDSPGTEFYSNQPQHF.